Shown below are 5 T cell receptor beta chains from a single sample sequenced in a study of early T cells in non-severe SARS-CoV-2 infection. TCRdb ran MiXCR on the 5' RACE reads and lists one entry per CDR3 protein. This sample has tens of thousands of distinct CDR3 sequences; approximately 10% occur once, and the top ten carry roughly 20%. Material for sequencing was whole blood. All receptors come from an adult who was a healthcare worker with PCR-confirmed SARS-CoV-2 infection or an uninfected control (not recorded which).

V usage is TRBV29-1 and J usage is TRBJ1-2; no firm D call. Germline lookup yields CDR1 SQVTM and CDR2 ANQGSEA. Trimming removed 7 bases from V and 7 bases from J, with 13 bases in between. The CDR3 length is 11 residues. CDR3 DNA sequence: TGCAGCGCTCCCTTCGACTCTGGCTACACCTTC. This translates into CSAPFDSGYTF.

This clonotype showed up many times. This chain joins TRBV12-3 or TRBV12-4 and TRBJ2-7; D is perhaps TRBD2 (6 bases). The CDR3 extends over 12 amino acids. V gave up 7 bases and J gave up 6 bases, with 13 bases separating them. This CDR3 reads CASTRGSIEQYF. The CDR3 nucleotides are TGTGCCAGCACTCGGGGGTCAATCGAGCAGTACTTC.

V gene TRBV12-3 or TRBV12-4 combines with J gene TRBJ1-1; no clear D gene. The length of the CDR3 is 16 residues. Trimming cost V 2 bases and J 6 bases, with 19 bases left between them. CDR3 DNA sequence: TGTGCCAGCAGTTTAAACCCCCTGGGCCATGGGGCTGAAGCTTTCTTT. Protein: CASSLNPLGHGAEAFF.

This clonotype has more than one count but fewer than ten. The chain links TRBV19 to TRBJ2-1; 8 bases are shared with TRBD2. J was trimmed by 5 bases and V by 8 bases; bases with no gene match: 14. There are 16 residues in the CDR3. Germline V gene lookup returns CDR1 LNHDA and CDR2 SQIVND (reference sequence). The CDR3 spells CASGNRLAKGNNEQFF. As DNA, the CDR3 is TGTGCCAGTGGAAACCGACTAGCGAAAGGAAACAATGAGCAGTTCTTC.

This clonotype was detected ten times or more. This chain uses TRBV30 with TRBJ2-7; D is undetermined. The CDR3 is 11 residues long. Trimming stripped 0 bases from V and 5 bases from J, with 5 bases between. The V gene's germline CDR1 is GTSNPN and CDR2 SVGIG (reference sequence). CDR3 in amino acids: CAWSVWNEQYF. CDR3 coding DNA: TGTGCCTGGAGTGTTTGGAACGAGCAGTACTTC.